A single T cell receptor beta chain is shown here with its context. No cognate antigen has been identified for it. No clone much larger than this one lies a single base away; base qualities are absent. TCRbeta CDR3 regions were amplified from genomic DNA by means of the immunoSEQ Assay, a bias-controlled multiplex PCR. Processing in the source paper ran as follows. Within the assay, amplification of reference gene primers was used to estimate how many nucleated cells each sample contained. To quantify the absolute abundance of each unique TCRbeta CDR3 rearrangement, sequence reads were collapsed and filtered. For each sample, productive Simpson clonality was calculated by taking the square root of Simpson's diversity index across productive rearrangements. TCRdb stores this immuneACCESS table with in-frame sequences only. Part of the clones is absent; in the studies checked, under half of the shortfall reflects unresolved V genes, and no reason is known for the rest. The DNA gave D and trimming, while V, J and clone size come from that table. This sample lists about 26,000 clones; almost 95% were detected once. Around 2.2% of the sample is held by the ten biggest clonotypes.

These data come from a study of blood T cell repertoires in COVID-19 (dated by TCRdb to about 2020). With regard to the full study: Samples covering the acute and convalescent phases of COVID-19 were provided by collaborators in the United States, Italy and Spain. Where available, HLA class I and class II types were taken from metadata supplied by the sample provider and were not determined by assay-based typing. Deeply sampled blood TCRbeta repertoires from subjects exposed to, actively infected with, or recovered from COVID-19 were included in the dataset. A freely available public database, intended as a resource for researchers studying the immune response to SARS-CoV-2, is where the repertoires were released. The prospective study material was composed of cDNA or gDNA derived from T cells, B-cell-depleted T cells, or PBMCs. Sample metadata almost always included a de-identified subject ID, COVID-19 status, age in years and sex. The samples were drawn from two sources: the first 160 participants of the ongoing ImmuneRACE study, and about 1,300 subjects contributed by 6 global collaborators.

Overall study results and their limits: Clinical and demographic metadata were provided uncurated, with the amount varying by source and participant.

V is shortened by 1 base, J by 0 bases, and the region joining them spans 6 bases. The germline V gene encodes CDR1 SGHNT and CDR2 YYREEE (reference sequence). From its cysteine to its phenylalanine, the CDR3 spans 14 amino acids. The retained sequence is limited to the CDR3, 42 bases, with the frame set at the first base. Whole blood was collected in K2EDTA tubes by collaborating institutions according to the institutions' own protocols. Collaborator samples were shipped for TCRbeta analysis as frozen whole blood, isolated PBMCs, or DNA extracted from either sample type. The rearranged segments are TRBV5-4 and TRBJ2-3; the D region possibly corresponds to TRBD1 (5 bases align). The sequenced material came from peripheral blood. The source is a human donor in a cohort sampled during active COVID-19. The CDR3 region: CASSLRTSTDTQYF. The DNA reads as follows: TGTGCCAGCAGCTTGCGGACAAGCACAGATACGCAGTATTTT.